These 10 T cell receptor beta chains originate from one sample sequenced in a study of blood T cell repertoires in COVID-19. Profiling relied on immunoSEQ multiplex PCR, and the TCRdb table lists in-frame clones only, not all of them. The profile shows about 150,000 clones, 75% to 85% of them singletons. The sequencing input was peripheral blood. The origin of the receptors is a man between 60 and 75 years old with acute or convalescent COVID-19.

The chain couples TRBV9 to TRBJ2-1; TRBD2 agrees at 7 bases. This CDR3 contains 17 residues. The germline gives CDR1 SGDLS, CDR2 YYNGEE. The J segment lost 4 bases and the V segment lost 3 bases, leaving 13 bases of the junction unmatched. CDR3 region: CASSGPAGRVRYNEQFF. CDR3 coding DNA: TGTGCCAGCAGCGGCCCAGCGGGGCGGGTTAGATACAATGAGCAGTTCTTC.

J is TRBJ1-1 and V is TRBV11-2; D possibly corresponds to TRBD1 (5 bases). The CDR3 runs to 13 residues. CDR1 and CDR2 from the germline V gene are SGHAT and FQNNGV. V dropped 1 base and J dropped 9 bases, with 12 bases sitting between them. The CDR3 nucleotides read TGTGCCAGCAGCTTAGTGCAGGGAATTCAAGCTTTCTTT. Its translation is CASSLVQGIQAFF.

This clone was observed a handful of times. The V call is TRBV3-1 (or the pseudogene TRBV3-2), the J call TRBJ1-6; 8 bases are a match to TRBD1. V lost 4 bases, J lost 9 bases, and 14 bases stayed unmatched. This CDR3 is built from 17 residues. CDR1 is LGHDT and CDR2 is YNNKEL in the germline V gene (reference sequence). The CDR3: CASSLGDRPRLGSPLHF. CDR3 nucleotides: TGTGCCAGCAGCCTAGGGGACAGGCCGAGGTTAGGTTCACCCCTCCACTTT.

V and J are TRBV2 and TRBJ1-2; D unresolved. The CDR3 totals 12 residues. V was cut by 4 bases and J by 8 bases, with 11 bases left in between. The germline V gene encodes CDR1 SNHLY and CDR2 FYNNEI. This chain's CDR3 is CASSAEAEGYTF. The CDR3 bases are TGTGCCAGCAGTGCGGAGGCCGAGGGCTACACCTTC.

The chain links TRBV28 to TRBJ2-1, with 7 bases that match TRBD2. The CDR3 consists of 16 residues. Germline V gives CDR1 MDHEN, CDR2 SYDVKM. V was pared by 6 bases and J by 5 bases, with 13 bases of the junction left unmatched. Here the CDR3 reads CASSPLGGSVHNEQFF. The CDR3 nucleotides are TGTGCCAGCAGCCCTCTGGGCGGGAGTGTCCACAATGAGCAGTTCTTC.

This chain's CDR3 is CATSDSDQPQHF. The CDR3 nucleotides are TGTGCCACCAGTGATTCGGATCAGCCCCAGCATTTT. The V call is TRBV24-1, the J call TRBJ1-5; D ambiguous. This CDR3 region has 12 residues. V was trimmed by 2 bases and J by 5 bases, leaving 3 bases between them. Germline-derived CDR1 and CDR2 are KGHDR and SFDVKD.

The rearrangement uses TRBV24-1 and TRBJ1-2; 8 nucleotides align to TRBD1. CDR3 size: 15 residues. V gave up 4 bases and J gave up 4 bases; unmatched junction bases: 7. Germline CDR1 reads KGHDR; CDR2 reads SFDVKD. Written as DNA, the CDR3 is TGTGCCACCAGTGACCCACAGGGGGGAAGCTATGGCTACACCTTC. Translating gives CATSDPQGGSYGYTF.

The chain has TRBV18 and TRBJ2-7; TRBD1 agrees at 8 bases. Per the germline V gene, CDR1 is KGHSH and CDR2 is LQKENI. V shed 2 bases and J 5 bases; nucleotides not matched to a gene: 8. This CDR3 region has 15 residues. The DNA of the CDR3 is TGTGCCAGCTCACCAGCCGGACAGGGAAGGGACGAGCAGTACTTC. It codes for CASSPAGQGRDEQYF.

This clone has a single count. V gene TRBV7-9 combines with J gene TRBJ2-1; tentative D call: TRBD1 (5 bases). The CDR3 loop spans 14 amino acids. V was trimmed by 2 bases and J by 4 bases, leaving 9 bases between them. CDR1 is SEHNR and CDR2 is FQNEAQ in the germline V gene (reference sequence). The CDR3 spells CASSLRGGYNEQFF. The CDR3 DNA follows: TGTGCCAGCAGCTTAAGGGGTGGTTACAATGAGCAGTTCTTC.

This clone was detected only a few times. The CDR3 here is CASSPSTQDDNQPQHF. The DNA for the CDR3 is TGTGCCAGCTCACCGTCGACACAGGACGACAATCAGCCCCAGCATTTT. The genes are TRBV18 and TRBJ1-5, with D tentatively TRBD1 (5 bases). CDR1 is KGHSH and CDR2 is LQKENI in the germline V gene. Deletions cut 3 bases from V and 3 bases from J, with 15 bases between. The CDR3 covers 16 residues.